This T cell receptor beta chain was found in a study of T cells in Graves' hyperthyroidism and ophthalmopathy. Across the study: At initial diagnosis, before any treatment had begun, peripheral blood was obtained.

Study observations and caveats: The authors' 13 V-J model separated ophthalmopathy from stable hyperthyroidism.

This clonotype was detected many times. Its matching antigen is unknown. The CDR3 consists of 14 residues. The junction had 3 bases not matched to a gene; V was cut back by 4 bases and J by 4 bases. Germline V gene lookup returns CDR1 ENHRY and CDR2 SYGVKD. The investigators amplified TCR beta CDR3 regions from RNA transcripts. First-round RT-PCR targeting the TCR CDR3 was performed with the HTBI primer set. Using its own MiXCR run on the multiplex PCR reads, TCRdb lists one record per CDR3 protein. The sample has around 800,000 distinct CDR3 sequences, over 35% seen once. The TCR originated in a man aged 18 to 29 with Graves' hyperthyroidism. The chain links TRBV10-3 to TRBJ2-2; 7 positions agree with TRBD1. What was sequenced was blood. CDR3 in amino acids: CAISGQGGTGELFF. The DNA of the CDR3 is TGTGCCATCAGTGGACAGGGTGGCACCGGGGAGCTGTTTTTT.